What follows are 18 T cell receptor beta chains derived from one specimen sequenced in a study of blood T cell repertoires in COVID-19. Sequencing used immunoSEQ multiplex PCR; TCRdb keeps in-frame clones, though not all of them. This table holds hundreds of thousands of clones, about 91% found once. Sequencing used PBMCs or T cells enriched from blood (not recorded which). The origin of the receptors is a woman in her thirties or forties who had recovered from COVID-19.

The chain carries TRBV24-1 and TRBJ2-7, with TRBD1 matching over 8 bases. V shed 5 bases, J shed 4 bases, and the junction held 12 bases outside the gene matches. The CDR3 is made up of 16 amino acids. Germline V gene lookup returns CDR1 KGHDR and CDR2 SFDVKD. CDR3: CATSAQSTGGRYEQYF. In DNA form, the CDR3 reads TGTGCCACCAGTGCTCAAAGTACAGGGGGAAGATACGAGCAGTACTTC.

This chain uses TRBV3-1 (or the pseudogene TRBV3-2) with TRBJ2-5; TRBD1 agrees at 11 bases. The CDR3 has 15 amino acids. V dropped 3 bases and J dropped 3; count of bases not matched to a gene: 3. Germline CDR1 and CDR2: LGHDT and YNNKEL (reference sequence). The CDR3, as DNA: TGTGCCAGCAGCCACCTGGGACAGGGGGAAGAGACCCAGTACTTC. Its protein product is CASSHLGQGEETQYF.

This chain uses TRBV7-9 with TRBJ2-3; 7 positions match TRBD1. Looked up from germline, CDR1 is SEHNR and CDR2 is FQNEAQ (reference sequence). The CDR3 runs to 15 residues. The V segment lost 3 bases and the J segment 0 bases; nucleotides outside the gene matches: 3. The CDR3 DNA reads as TGTGCCAGCAGCTTGGGACAGCCTAGCACAGATACGCAGTATTTT. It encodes CASSLGQPSTDTQYF.

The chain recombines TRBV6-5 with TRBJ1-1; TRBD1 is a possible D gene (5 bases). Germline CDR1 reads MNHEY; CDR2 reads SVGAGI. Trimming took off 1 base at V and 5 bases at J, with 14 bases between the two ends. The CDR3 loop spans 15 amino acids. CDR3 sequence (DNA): TGTGCCAGCAGTTACTTCGGCAGGGCCGAGACTGAAGCTTTCTTT. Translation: CASSYFGRAETEAFF.

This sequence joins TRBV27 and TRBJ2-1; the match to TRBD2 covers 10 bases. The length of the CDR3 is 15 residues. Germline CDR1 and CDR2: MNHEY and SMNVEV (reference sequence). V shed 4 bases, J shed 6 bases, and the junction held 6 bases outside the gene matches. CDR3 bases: TGTGCCAGCAGTTCTCCAAGCGGGGGGGTCAATGAGCAGTTCTTC. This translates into CASSSPSGGVNEQFF.

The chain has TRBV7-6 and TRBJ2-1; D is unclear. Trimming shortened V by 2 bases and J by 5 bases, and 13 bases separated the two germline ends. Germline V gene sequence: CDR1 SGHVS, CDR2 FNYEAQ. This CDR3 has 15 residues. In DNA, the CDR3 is TGTGCCAGCAGCTTATCCTCTTACCGGGACAATGAGCAGTTCTTC. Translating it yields CASSLSSYRDNEQFF.

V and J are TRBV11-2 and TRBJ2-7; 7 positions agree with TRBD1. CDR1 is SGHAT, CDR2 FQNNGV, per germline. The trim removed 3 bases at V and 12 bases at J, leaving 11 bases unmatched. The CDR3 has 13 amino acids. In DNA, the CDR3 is TGTGCCAGCAGCTTTGGACAGGAGTTCGCAGGGTACTTC. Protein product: CASSFGQEFAGYF.

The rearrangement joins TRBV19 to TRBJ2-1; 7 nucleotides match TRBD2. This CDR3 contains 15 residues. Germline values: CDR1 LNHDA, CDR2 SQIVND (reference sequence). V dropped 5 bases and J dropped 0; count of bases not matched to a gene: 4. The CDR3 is CASSASGSSYNEQFF. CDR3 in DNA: TGTGCCAGTAGTGCTAGCGGTAGCTCCTACAATGAGCAGTTCTTC.

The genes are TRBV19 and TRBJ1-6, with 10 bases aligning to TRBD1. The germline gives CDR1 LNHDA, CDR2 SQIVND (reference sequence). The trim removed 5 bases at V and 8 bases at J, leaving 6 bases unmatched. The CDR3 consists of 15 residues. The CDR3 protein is CASSVGQGGHSPLHF. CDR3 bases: TGTGCCAGTAGTGTTGGACAGGGGGGTCATTCACCCCTCCACTTT.

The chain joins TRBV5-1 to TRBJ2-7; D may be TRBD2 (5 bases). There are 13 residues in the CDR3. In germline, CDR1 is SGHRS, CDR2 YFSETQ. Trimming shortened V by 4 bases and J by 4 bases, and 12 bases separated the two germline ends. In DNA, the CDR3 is TGCGCCAGCAGCCCGCGGGTTGGGTACGAGCAGTACTTC. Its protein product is CASSPRVGYEQYF.

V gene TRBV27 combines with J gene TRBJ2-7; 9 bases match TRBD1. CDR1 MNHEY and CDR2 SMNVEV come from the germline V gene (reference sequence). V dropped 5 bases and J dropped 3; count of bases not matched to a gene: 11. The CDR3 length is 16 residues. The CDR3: CASSRQARTGVYEQYF. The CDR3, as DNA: TGTGCCAGCAGTCGCCAAGCCCGGACAGGGGTCTACGAGCAGTACTTC.

In DNA form, the CDR3 reads TGTGCCAGCTCACCACTCGCGGGAGGGCCTTCCTACGAGCAGTACTTC. Residues: CASSPLAGGPSYEQYF. The chain has TRBV18 and TRBJ2-7; TRBD2 matches at 9 bases. This CDR3 region has 16 residues. Germline CDR1 reads KGHSH; CDR2 reads LQKENI. J lost 1 base, V lost 1 base, and 5 bases had no gene match.

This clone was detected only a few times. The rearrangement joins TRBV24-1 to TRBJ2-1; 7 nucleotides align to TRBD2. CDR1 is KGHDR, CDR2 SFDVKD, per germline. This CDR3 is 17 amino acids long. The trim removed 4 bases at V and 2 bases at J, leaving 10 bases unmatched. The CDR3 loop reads CATSDPSGGRPYNEQFF. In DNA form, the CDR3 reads TGTGCCACCAGTGACCCATCAGGCGGGAGACCCTACAATGAGCAGTTCTTC.

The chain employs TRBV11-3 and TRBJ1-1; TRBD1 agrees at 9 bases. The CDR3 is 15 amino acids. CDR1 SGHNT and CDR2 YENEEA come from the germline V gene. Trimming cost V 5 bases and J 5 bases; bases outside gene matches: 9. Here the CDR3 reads CASSARQGVWTEAFF. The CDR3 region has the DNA TGTGCCAGCAGCGCCAGACAGGGGGTTTGGACTGAAGCTTTCTTT.

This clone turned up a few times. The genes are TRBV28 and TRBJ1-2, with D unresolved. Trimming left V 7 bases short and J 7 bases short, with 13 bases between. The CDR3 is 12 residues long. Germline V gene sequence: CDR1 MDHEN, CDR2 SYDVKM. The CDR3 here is CASTTPTSGYTF. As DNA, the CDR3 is TGTGCCAGCACCACGCCGACAAGTGGCTACACCTTC.

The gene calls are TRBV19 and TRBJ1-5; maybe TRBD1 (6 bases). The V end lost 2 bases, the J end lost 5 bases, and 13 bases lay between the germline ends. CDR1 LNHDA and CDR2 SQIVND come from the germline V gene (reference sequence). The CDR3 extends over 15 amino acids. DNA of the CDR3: TGTGCCAGTAGTATAATGGGGAGGGGGGATCAGCCCCAGCATTTT. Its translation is CASSIMGRGDQPQHF.

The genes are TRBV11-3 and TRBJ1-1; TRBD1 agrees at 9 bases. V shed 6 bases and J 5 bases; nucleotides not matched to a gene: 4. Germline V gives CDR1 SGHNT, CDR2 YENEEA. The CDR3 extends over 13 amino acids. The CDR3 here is CASRLTGGTEAFF. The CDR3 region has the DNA TGTGCCAGCAGACTGACAGGGGGAACTGAAGCTTTCTTT. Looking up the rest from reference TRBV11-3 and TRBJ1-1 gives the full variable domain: EAGVVQSPRYKIIEKKQPVAFWCNPISGHNTLYWYLQNLGQGPELLIRYENEEAVDDSQLPKDRFSAERLKGVDSTLKIQPAELGDSAVYLCASRLTGGTEAFFGQGTRLTVV.

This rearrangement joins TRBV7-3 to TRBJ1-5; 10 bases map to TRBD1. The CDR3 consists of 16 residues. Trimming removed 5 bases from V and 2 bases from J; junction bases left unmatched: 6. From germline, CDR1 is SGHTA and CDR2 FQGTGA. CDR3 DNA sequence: TGTGCCAGCAGCCTAAACGGGACAGGGGGCAATCAGCCCCAGCATTTT. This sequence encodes CASSLNGTGGNQPQHF.